This is a list of T cell receptor beta chains from one sample in a study of glioma-infiltrating T cells. TCRdb analysed the multiplex PCR reads with MiXCR anew, one entry per CDR3 protein. This sample has under 130,000 distinct CDR3 sequences, with under 30% found just once. The material sequenced was glioma tissue, nonneoplastic brain tissue, or PBMCs (not recorded which). The receptors stem from a human donor with low-grade glioma or glioblastoma, undergoing nonglioma brain surgery, or in good health (not recorded which). Both conserved end residues are part of each CDR3. The D gene is left open where the match is weak. Clone size is shown for a subset of rows, as once, few, many or a class of expanded clone.

j_call clone_size v_call d_call cdr3_length cdr3_nt cdr3_aa
TRBJ2-5 many TRBV7-2 TRBD2 15 TGTGCCAGCAGCCCAACCGGCCCTAGCGGTAGTACCCAGTACTTC CASSPTGPSGSTQYF
TRBJ2-4 many TRBV27 - 18 TGTGCCAGCGAGAGCTCCATCCTTCAGGGATGGGAGCGAAACATTCAGTACTTC CASESSILQGWERNIQYF
TRBJ2-3 many TRBV28 TRBD2 16 TGTGCCAGCAGTTTGGTTCCAGCGGGGGGCCCCGATACGCAGTATTTT CASSLVPAGGPDTQYF
TRBJ2-7 few TRBV20-1 - 16 TGCAGTGCTAGAGCCCCCCTTAGCGACACCTCCTACGAGCAGTACTTC CSARAPLSDTSYEQYF
TRBJ2-3 - TRBV6-2/TRBV6-3 TRBD1 15 TGTGCCTGCAGTAGGACAGGGGGGAGCACAGATACGCAGTATTTT CACSRTGGSTDTQYF
TRBJ1-2 - TRBV20-1 TRBD1 15 TGCAGTGCCAGGGACAGGGGCGAGGCTAACTATGGCCACACCTTC CSARDRGEANYGHTF
TRBJ1-2 - TRBV7-8 - 13 TGTGCCAGCAGCTTAGCCCCTGTCTATGGCTACACCTTC CASSLAPVYGYTF
TRBJ2-5 many TRBV6-2/TRBV6-3 TRBD1 13 TGTGCCAGCGTTACAGGGGTGCAAGAGACCCAGTACTTC CASVTGVQETQYF
TRBJ1-1 - TRBV19 - 12 TGTGCCAGTAACAGGGTGAACACTGAAGCTTTCTTT CASNRVNTEAFF
TRBJ1-1 many TRBV20-1 - 14 TGCAGTGCCAGCGGTCAGAGTATGAACACTGAAGCTTTCTTT CSASGQSMNTEAFF
TRBJ2-2 few TRBV24-1 - 18 TGTGCCACCAGTGACGATATCGCCGGGACTCAATGCACCGGGGAGCTGTTTTTT CATSDDIAGTQCTGELFF
TRBJ2-1 - TRBV14 TRBD2 15 TGTGCCAGCAGCCGAGAGCGGGGACGACGGTATGAGCAGCTCTTC CASSRERGRRYEQLF
TRBJ2-4 many TRBV6-1 TRBD2 16 TGTGCCAGCAGTTCGGTCCGGCGGGGGGTAGAAAACATTCAGTACTTC CASSSVRRGVENIQYF
TRBJ1-3 - TRBV7-2 - 17 TGTGCCAGCAGCCCCCGGGGGGCCCCGGCCTCTGGAAACACCATATATTTT CASSPRGAPASGNTIYF
TRBJ2-5 many TRBV19 - 14 TGTGCCAGTCGGTGGGATAAAGGTGCGGAGACCCAGTACTTC CASRWDKGAETQYF
TRBJ2-3 - TRBV6-4 TRBD2 15 TGTGCCAGCAACCCGGGACTAGCGGGAACAGATACGCAGTATTTT CASNPGLAGTDTQYF
TRBJ2-3 many TRBV7-2 - 12 TGTGCCAGCAGCCCGTACCGGGATACGCAGTATTTT CASSPYRDTQYF
TRBJ1-5 many TRBV6-1 - 14 TGTGCCAGCAGTACACTCAGGAGCAATCAGCCCCAGCATTTT CASSTLRSNQPQHF
TRBJ2-3 few TRBV3-1 - 15 TGTGCCAGCAGCCATGTATCGGTTCGCACAGATACGCAGTATTTT CASSHVSVRTDTQYF
TRBJ1-5 many TRBV28 - 15 TGTGCCAGCAGCCCCGTCGACCGCCCCAATCAGCCCCAGCATTTT CASSPVDRPNQPQHF
TRBJ1-1 many TRBV4-3 - 15 TGCGCCAGCAGCCAAGATACGGGGGGGATAACTGAAGCTTTCTTT CASSQDTGGITEAFF
TRBJ2-3 many TRBV5-4 TRBD2 14 TGTGCCAGCAGCTTTGGGGGGACTAGCGAGACGCAGTATTTT CASSFGGTSETQYF
TRBJ1-1 few TRBV29-1 - 11 TGCAGCGTGTCAGGAGGGACTGAAGCTTTCTTT CSVSGGTEAFF
TRBJ2-7 many TRBV6-1 TRBD1 14 TGTGCCTCCCAGGGGACAGGGGGCTCGGGGGAGCAGTACTTC CASQGTGGSGEQYF
TRBJ1-1 many TRBV6-1 - 12 TGTGCCAGCAGTGAACCCGGGACACCCAGGTTCTTT CASSEPGTPRFF
TRBJ2-1 medium-sized TRBV7-2 - 13 TGTGCCAGCAGCTTAGAGGTCTACAATGAGCAGTTCTTC CASSLEVYNEQFF
TRBJ1-5 many TRBV4-3 - 14 TGCGCCAGCAGCGTAAGTTTTAGCAATCAGCCCCAGCATTTT CASSVSFSNQPQHF
TRBJ2-3 few TRBV18 TRBD2 17 TGTGCCAGCTCCCCCCCGGGACTAGCGGGGAGCACAGATACGCAGTATTTT CASSPPGLAGSTDTQYF
TRBJ1-5 many TRBV2 TRBD1 13 TGTGCCAGCGGGCAGGGGGAGACTCAGCCCCAGCATTTT CASGQGETQPQHF
TRBJ1-1 few TRBV6-1 TRBD1 18 TGTGCCAGCACCTCTGCCATCGGACAGGGGCAGAAGAACACTGAAGCTTTCTTT CASTSAIGQGQKNTEAFF
TRBJ1-6 many TRBV5-6 - 14 TGTGCCAGCAGCTCCAGGGAAACTAATTCACCCCTCCACTTT CASSSRETNSPLHF
TRBJ1-1 many TRBV2 - 13 TGTGCCAGCAGGCCTCGAGGTGGCACTGAAGCTTTCTTT CASRPRGGTEAFF
TRBJ2-6 - TRBV6-5 - 14 TGTGCTAGCAAACAGGGTTCTGTGGCCAACGTCCTGACTTTC CASKQGSVANVLTF
TRBJ1-6 many TRBV3-1 - 14 TGTGCCAGCAGCCAAGTCGACAGTTACTCACCCCTCCACTTT CASSQVDSYSPLHF
TRBJ2-3 many TRBV27 TRBD2 17 TGTGCCAGCGGTCTCCCGAGAGCGGGGGGGAGCACAGATACGCAGTATTTT CASGLPRAGGSTDTQYF
TRBJ2-7 few TRBV12-3/TRBV12-4 - 15 TGTGCCAGCAGTTCGAATAACTCCGCCACCTACGAGCAGTACTTC CASSSNNSATYEQYF
TRBJ1-5 many TRBV5-8 - 15 TGTGCCAGCAGCTTGGGTTTTAATAGCAATCAGCCCCAGCATTTT CASSLGFNSNQPQHF
TRBJ2-3 many TRBV20-1 - 15 TGCAGTGCTATCCTCGGGACATACAGCACAGATACGCAGTATTTT CSAILGTYSTDTQYF
TRBJ2-5 many TRBV4-1 - 12 TGCGCCAGCAGCCAAGGTAGCGGGACCCAGTACTTC CASSQGSGTQYF
TRBJ2-1 - TRBV15 TRBD1 19 TGTGCCACCAGCAGACTTTTAGGACAGGGCCGCGTTTCCTGCAATGAGCAGTTCTTC CATSRLLGQGRVSCNEQFF
TRBJ1-4 many TRBV20-1 - 15 TGCAGTGCCCAGACACTGGGGTTTAAGGATGAAAAACTGTTTTTT CSAQTLGFKDEKLFF
TRBJ1-1 many TRBV7-2 - 11 TGTGCCAGCAGATACACCACTGAAGCTTTCTTT CASRYTTEAFF
TRBJ1-6 - TRBV19 - 17 TGTGCCAGTAGTCCGAGAACACTAGGCCAATATAATTCACCCCTCCACTTT CASSPRTLGQYNSPLHF
TRBJ1-3 - TRBV12-3/TRBV12-4 - 12 TGTGCCAGCAGTTTTATGGGAAACACCATATATTTT CASSFMGNTIYF
TRBJ1-1 few TRBV4-2 - 15 TGTGCCAGCAGCCAAGAGGAGGGGTTGAACACTGAAGCTTTCTTT CASSQEEGLNTEAFF
TRBJ1-6 many TRBV28 - 13 TGTGCCAGCAGTTTCCCGACAGAATCACCCCTCCACTTT CASSFPTESPLHF
TRBJ2-5 - TRBV7-2 - 14 TGTGCCAGCAGCTTAGGCGCGATCCGGGAGACCCAGTACTTC CASSLGAIRETQYF
TRBJ1-2 once TRBV4-1 - 13 TGCGCCAGCAGCCACAGAGGAAGGGATGGCTACAACTTC CASSHRGRDGYNF
TRBJ1-5 many TRBV6-1 - 14 TGTGCCAGCAGTGAAGCAGTGGCGTTTCAGCCCCAGCATTTT CASSEAVAFQPQHF